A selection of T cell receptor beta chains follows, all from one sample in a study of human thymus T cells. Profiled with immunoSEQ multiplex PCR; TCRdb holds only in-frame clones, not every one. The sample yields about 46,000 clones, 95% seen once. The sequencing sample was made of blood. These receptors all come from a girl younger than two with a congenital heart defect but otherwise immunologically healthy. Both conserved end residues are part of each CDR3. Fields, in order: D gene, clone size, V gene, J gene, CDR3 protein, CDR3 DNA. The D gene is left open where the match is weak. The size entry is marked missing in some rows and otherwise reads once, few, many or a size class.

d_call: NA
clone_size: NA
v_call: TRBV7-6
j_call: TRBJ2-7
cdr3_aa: CASSLPSSEQYF
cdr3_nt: TGTGCCAGCAGCTTACCCAGTAGCGAGCAGTACTTC

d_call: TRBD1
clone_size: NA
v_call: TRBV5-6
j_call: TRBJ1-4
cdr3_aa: CASSLMDRDNEKLFF
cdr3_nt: TGTGCCAGCAGCCTTATGGACAGGGATAATGAAAAACTGTTTTTT

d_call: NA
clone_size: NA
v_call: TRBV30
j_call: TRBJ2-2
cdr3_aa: CAWSSMNTGELFF
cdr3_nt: TGTGCCTGGAGTTCTATGAACACCGGGGAGCTGTTTTTT

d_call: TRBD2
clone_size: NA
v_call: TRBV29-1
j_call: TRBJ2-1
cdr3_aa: CSVRGTSGRVLVFNEQFF
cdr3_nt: TGCAGCGTTAGGGGGACTAGCGGGAGAGTGTTAGTGTTCAATGAGCAGTTCTTC

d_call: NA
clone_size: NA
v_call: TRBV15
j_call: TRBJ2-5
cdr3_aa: CATSRDPMRETQYF
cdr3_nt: TGTGCCACCAGCAGAGATCCGATGAGAGAGACCCAGTACTTC

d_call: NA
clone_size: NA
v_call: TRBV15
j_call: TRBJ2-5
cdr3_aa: CATSRSGLGAETQYF
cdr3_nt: TGTGCCACCAGCAGATCGGGACTCGGGGCAGAGACCCAGTACTTC

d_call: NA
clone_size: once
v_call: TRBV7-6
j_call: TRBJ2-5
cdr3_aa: CASSLGIRGGYQETQYF
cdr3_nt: TGTGCCAGCAGCTTAGGGATAAGGGGGGGGTACCAAGAGACCCAGTACTTC

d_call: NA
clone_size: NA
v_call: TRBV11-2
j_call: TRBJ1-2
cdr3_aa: CASSLQAGVYGYTF
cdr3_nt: TGTGCCAGCAGCTTACAGGCGGGAGTCTATGGCTACACCTTC

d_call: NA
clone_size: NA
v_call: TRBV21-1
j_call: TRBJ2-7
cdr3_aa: CASSKRPEASGDCEQYF
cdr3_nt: TGTGCCAGCAGCAAACGGCCTGAGGCGTCAGGGGATTGCGAGCAGTACTTC

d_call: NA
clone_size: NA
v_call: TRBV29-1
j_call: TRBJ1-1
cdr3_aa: CSVERRLDTEAFF
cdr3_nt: TGCAGCGTTGAACGTCGCCTGGACACTGAAGCTTTCTTT

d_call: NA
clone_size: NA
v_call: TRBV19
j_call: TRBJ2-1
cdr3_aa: CASSYGSGSEQFF
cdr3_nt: TGTGCCAGTAGCTACGGGAGCGGGTCTGAGCAGTTCTTC

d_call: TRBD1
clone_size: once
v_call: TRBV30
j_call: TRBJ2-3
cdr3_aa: CAWTLAGTGDTDTQYF
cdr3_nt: TGTGCCTGGACTCTCGCCGGGACAGGGGACACAGATACGCAGTATTTT

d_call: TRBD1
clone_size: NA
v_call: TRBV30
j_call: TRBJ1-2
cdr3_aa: CAWTLSGQGDGYTF
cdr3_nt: TGTGCCTGGACCCTATCGGGGCAGGGGGATGGCTACACCTTC

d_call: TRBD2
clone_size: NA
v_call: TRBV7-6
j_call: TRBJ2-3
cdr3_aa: CASSLGGASGITDTQYF
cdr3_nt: TGTGCCAGCAGCTTAGGAGGGGCAAGCGGGATCACAGATACGCAGTATTTT

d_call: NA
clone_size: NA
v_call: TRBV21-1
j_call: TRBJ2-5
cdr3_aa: CASSLIPGQGQETQYF
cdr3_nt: TGTGCCAGCAGCCTAATCCCGGGACAGGGGCAAGAGACCCAGTACTTC

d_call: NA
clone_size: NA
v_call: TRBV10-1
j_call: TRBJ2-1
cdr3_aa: CASSRTGTEQFF
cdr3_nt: TGCGCCAGCAGCCGGACCGGGACAGAGCAGTTCTTC

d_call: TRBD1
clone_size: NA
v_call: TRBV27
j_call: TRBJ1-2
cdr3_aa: CASSWSQGAYGYTF
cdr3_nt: TGTGCCAGCAGTTGGTCACAGGGGGCCTATGGCTACACCTTC

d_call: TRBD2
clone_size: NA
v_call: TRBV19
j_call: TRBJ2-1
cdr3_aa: CASSRQGAGLAESNEQFF
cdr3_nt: TGTGCCAGTAGTCGCCAGGGGGCCGGACTAGCGGAAAGCAATGAGCAGTTCTTC

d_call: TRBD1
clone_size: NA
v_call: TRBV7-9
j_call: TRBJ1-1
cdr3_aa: CASIRTGGTEAFF
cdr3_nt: TGTGCCAGCATCCGGACAGGGGGCACTGAAGCTTTCTTT

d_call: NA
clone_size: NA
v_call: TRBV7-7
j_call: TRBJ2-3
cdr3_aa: CASSLNTLSTDTQYF
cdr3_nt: TGTGCTAGCAGCTTGAACACCCTTAGCACAGATACGCAGTATTTT

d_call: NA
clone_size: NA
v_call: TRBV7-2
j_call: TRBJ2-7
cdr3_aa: CASSLNPPGSSYEQYF
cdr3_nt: TGTGCCAGCAGCTTAAATCCCCCGGGCAGCTCCTACGAGCAGTACTTC

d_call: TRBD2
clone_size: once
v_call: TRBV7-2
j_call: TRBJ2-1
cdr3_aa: CASSSSLAPYNEQFF
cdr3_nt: TGTGCCAGCAGCTCGTCACTAGCGCCATACAATGAGCAGTTCTTC

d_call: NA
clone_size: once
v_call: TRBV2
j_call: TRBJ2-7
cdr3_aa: CASTKKGTHSYEQYF
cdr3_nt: TGTGCCAGCACTAAGAAAGGGACTCACTCCTACGAGCAGTACTTC

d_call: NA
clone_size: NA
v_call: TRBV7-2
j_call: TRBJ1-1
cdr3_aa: CASSLARSPDSTITEAFF
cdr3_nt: TGTGCCAGCAGCTTAGCACGTTCTCCTGACAGTACGATCACTGAAGCTTTCTTT

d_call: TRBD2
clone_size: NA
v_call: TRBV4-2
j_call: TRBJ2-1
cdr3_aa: CASSQDEGGYNEQFF
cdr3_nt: TGTGCCAGCAGCCAAGATGAGGGAGGGTACAATGAGCAGTTCTTC

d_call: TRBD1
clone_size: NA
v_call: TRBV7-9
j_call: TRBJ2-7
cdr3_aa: CASSLPGQGYEQYF
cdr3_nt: TGTGCCAGCAGCTTACCGGGACAGGGTTACGAGCAGTACTTC

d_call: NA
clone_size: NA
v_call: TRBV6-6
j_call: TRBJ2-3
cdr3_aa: CASRKGIQLGTDTQYF
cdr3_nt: TGTGCCAGCAGGAAGGGGATACAACTGGGCACAGATACGCAGTATTTT

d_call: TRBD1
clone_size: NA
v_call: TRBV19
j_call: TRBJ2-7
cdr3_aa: CASSTAGGYEQYF
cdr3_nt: TGTGCCAGTAGTACAGCAGGGGGCTACGAGCAGTACTTC

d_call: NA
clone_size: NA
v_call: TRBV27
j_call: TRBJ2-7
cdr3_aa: CASSSLRLGSEQYF
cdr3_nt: TGTGCCAGCAGTTCCTTAAGACTGGGGAGCGAGCAGTACTTC

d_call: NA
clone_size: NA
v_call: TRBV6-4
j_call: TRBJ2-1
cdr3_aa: CASRNPWSNEQFF
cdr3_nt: TGTGCCAGCAGGAACCCTTGGTCCAATGAGCAGTTCTTC

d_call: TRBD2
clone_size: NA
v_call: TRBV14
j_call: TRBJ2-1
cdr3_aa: CASSQTGGSSYNEQFF
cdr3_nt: TGTGCCAGCAGCCAAACGGGAGGGAGCTCCTACAATGAGCAGTTCTTC

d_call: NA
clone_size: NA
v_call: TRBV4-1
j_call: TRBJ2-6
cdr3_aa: CASSRISYSGANVLTF
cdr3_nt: TGCGCCAGCAGCCGTATCAGCTACTCTGGGGCCAACGTCCTGACTTTC

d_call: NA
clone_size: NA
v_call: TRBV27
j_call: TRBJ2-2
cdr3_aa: CASSLPAQPTGELFF
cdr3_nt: TGTGCCAGCAGTTTACCGGCCCAACCTACCGGGGAGCTGTTTTTT

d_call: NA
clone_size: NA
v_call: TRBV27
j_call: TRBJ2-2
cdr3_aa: CASSLRRPAPGGAGNTGELFF
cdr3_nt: TGTGCCAGCAGTTTAAGGCGCCCTGCCCCCGGCGGGGCAGGGAACACCGGGGAGCTGTTTTTT

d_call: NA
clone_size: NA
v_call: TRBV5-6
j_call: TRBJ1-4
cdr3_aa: CASSLPQGFLFF
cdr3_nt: TGTGCCAGCAGCTTGCCACAGGGTTTCCTGTTTTTT

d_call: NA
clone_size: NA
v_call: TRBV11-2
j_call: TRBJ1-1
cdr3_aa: CASSLTAEAFF
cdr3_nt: TGTGCCAGCAGCTTAACAGCGGAAGCTTTCTTT

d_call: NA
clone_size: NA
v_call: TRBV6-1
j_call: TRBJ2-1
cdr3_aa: CASSTLGGGANEQFF
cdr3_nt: TGTGCCAGCAGTACTCTAGGTGGAGGGGCCAATGAGCAGTTCTTC

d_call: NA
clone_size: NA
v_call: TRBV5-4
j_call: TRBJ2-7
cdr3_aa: CASSLSSYEQYF
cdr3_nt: TGTGCCAGCAGCTTGAGTTCCTACGAGCAGTACTTC

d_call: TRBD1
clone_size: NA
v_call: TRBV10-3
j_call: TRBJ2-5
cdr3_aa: CASTGGPGETQYF
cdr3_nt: TGTGCCTCAACAGGGGGACCGGGAGAGACCCAGTACTTC

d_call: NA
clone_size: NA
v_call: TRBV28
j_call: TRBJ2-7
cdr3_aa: CASSSGLLFYEQYF
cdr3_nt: TGTGCCAGCAGTTCGGGACTCCTCTTCTACGAGCAGTACTTC

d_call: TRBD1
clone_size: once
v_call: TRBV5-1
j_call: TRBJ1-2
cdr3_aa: CASSFPGQGGGYTF
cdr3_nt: TGCGCCAGCAGCTTCCCGGGACAGGGGGGCGGCTACACCTTC

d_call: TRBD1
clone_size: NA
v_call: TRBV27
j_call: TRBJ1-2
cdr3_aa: CASSSQGNYYGYTF
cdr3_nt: TGTGCCAGCAGTTCACAGGGGAACTACTATGGCTACACCTTC

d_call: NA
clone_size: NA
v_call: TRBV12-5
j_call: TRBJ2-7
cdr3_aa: CASGPGSEQYF
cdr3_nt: TGTGCTAGTGGCCCAGGGTCTGAGCAGTACTTC

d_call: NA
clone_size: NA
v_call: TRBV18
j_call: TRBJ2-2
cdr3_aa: CASSPGGYTGELFF
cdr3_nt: TGTGCCAGCTCACCAGGCGGATACACCGGGGAGCTGTTTTTT

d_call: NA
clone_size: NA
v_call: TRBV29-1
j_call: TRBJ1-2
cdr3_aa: CSVVKGSSFYGYTF
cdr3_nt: TGCAGCGTTGTGAAGGGGTCGTCTTTTTATGGCTACACCTTC

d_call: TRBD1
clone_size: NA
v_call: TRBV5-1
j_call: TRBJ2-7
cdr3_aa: CASSSYNRGNYEQYF
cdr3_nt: TGCGCCAGCAGCTCGTACAACAGGGGGAACTACGAGCAGTACTTC

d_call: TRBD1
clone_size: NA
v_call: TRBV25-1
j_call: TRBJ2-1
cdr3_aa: CASSESPGQSRAVGQFF
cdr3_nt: TGTGCCAGCAGTGAATCCCCGGGACAGTCCAGGGCGGTGGGGCAGTTCTTC

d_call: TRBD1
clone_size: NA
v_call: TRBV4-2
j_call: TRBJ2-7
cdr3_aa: CASSQPGQGSYEQYF
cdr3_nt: TGTGCCAGCAGCCAACCCGGACAGGGGTCCTACGAGCAGTACTTC

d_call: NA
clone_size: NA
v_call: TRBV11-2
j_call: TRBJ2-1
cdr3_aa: CASSLGDRGSGLAGKQFF
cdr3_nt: TGTGCCAGCAGCTTAGGGGACAGGGGGTCTGGACTAGCGGGAAAGCAGTTCTTC

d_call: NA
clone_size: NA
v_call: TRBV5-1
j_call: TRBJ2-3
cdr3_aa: CASSTRTSTDTQYF
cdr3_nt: TGCGCCAGCAGCACACGGACTAGCACAGATACGCAGTATTTT

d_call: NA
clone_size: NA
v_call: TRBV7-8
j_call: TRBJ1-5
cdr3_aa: CASSLIRSGAYSNQPQHF
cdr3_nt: TGTGCCAGCAGCTTAATACGTTCTGGGGCATACAGCAATCAGCCCCAGCATTTT

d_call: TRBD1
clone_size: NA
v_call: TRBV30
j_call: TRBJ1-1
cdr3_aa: CAWSVLDRVSEAFF
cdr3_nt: TGTGCCTGGAGTGTACTCGACAGGGTGAGTGAAGCTTTCTTT

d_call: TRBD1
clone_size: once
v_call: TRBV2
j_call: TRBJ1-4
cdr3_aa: CASNRQGSATNEKLFF
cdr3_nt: TGTGCCAGCAATCGACAGGGGTCTGCAACTAATGAAAAACTGTTTTTT